These T cell receptor beta chains were read from a single sample in a study of blood T cells in healthy people across ages. TCRdb re-analysed the 5' RACE reads in MiXCR, keeping a single row per CDR3 protein. The sample shows some 1.5 million distinct CDR3 sequences, approximately 39% of them seen only once. The sample consisted of blood. The origin of the receptors is a woman under 30 in good health. CDR3s include the opening cysteine and the closing phenylalanine or tryptophan. D genes are given only for firm matches. Size is omitted from some rows. Given values are once, few, many or a class for expanded clones.

d_call,clone_size,j_call,v_call,cdr3_nt,cdr3_aa
TRBD1,few,TRBJ2-1,TRBV7-2,TGTGCCAGCAGCTTAGAGGACAGGTCCTACAATGAGCAGTTCTTC,CASSLEDRSYNEQFF
TRBD2,few,TRBJ2-7,TRBV20-1,TGCAGTGCTAGAGGAGGGACTAGCGGCTACGAGCAGTACTTC,CSARGGTSGYEQYF
NA,NA,TRBJ2-1,TRBV21-1,TGTGCCAGCAGCAAAGTCCCATTGTCCTCGGACATCAATGAGCAGTTCTTC,CASSKVPLSSDINEQFF
TRBD2,NA,TRBJ2-5,TRBV20-1,TGCAGTGCTCCCACTAGCGTAGAGACCCAGTACTTC,CSAPTSVETQYF
TRBD2,once,TRBJ2-5,TRBV3-1,TGTGCCAGCAGGCGACTAGCGGAGACCCAGTACTTC,CASRRLAETQYF
TRBD1,few,TRBJ1-6,TRBV4-1,TGCGCCAGCAGCCGAGGGACAGCAGAAAATTCACCCCTCCACTTT,CASSRGTAENSPLHF
NA,NA,TRBJ2-6,TRBV7-9,TGTGCCAGCAGCTCTTACACGTCTGGGGCCAACGTCCTGACTTTC,CASSSYTSGANVLTF
NA,NA,TRBJ2-3,TRBV29-1,TGCAGCGGACACGCGGCCCACACAGATGCGCAGTATTTT,CSGHAAHTDAQYF
NA,many,TRBJ1-6,TRBV20-1,TGCAGTGACCGGGCCGTACATAATAATTCACCCCTCCACTTT,CSDRAVHNNSPLHF
NA,NA,TRBJ2-7,TRBV24-1,TGTGCCACCAGTCAGGCCCCCTACAATGAGCAGTACTTC,CATSQAPYNEQYF
NA,NA,TRBJ2-5,TRBV7-9,TGTGCCAGCAGCGTAGTCGGCGCCCAGACCCAGTACTTC,CASSVVGAQTQYF
NA,NA,TRBJ2-1,TRBV9,TGTGCCAGCAGCTTGGCGTGGAGGGATGAGCAGTTCTTC,CASSLAWRDEQFF